These 9 T cell receptor beta chains share one sample of origin, sequenced in a study of T cells in Graves' hyperthyroidism and ophthalmopathy. Amplified regions were TCR beta CDR3 sequences from RNA transcripts. During a first-round RT-PCR of the TCR CDR3, the HTBI primer set was used. TCRdb used MiXCR to reprocess the multiplex PCR reads, holding one entry per CDR3 protein. The profile shows over 250,000 distinct CDR3 sequences, approximately 15% of them singletons. The source material was blood. The receptors were sampled from a woman between 55 and 75 years old with Graves' ophthalmopathy.

This clonotype was counted many times. V is TRBV7-9 and J is TRBJ1-2; D perhaps matches TRBD1 (6 bases). The CDR3 sequence is 15 residues long. Trimming took 8 bases from V and 1 from J, leaving 17 bases between them. Germline V lookup: CDR1 SEHNR, CDR2 FQNEAQ (reference sequence). The CDR3 bases are TGTGCCAGCGGCACCGAGGGGACAATTAACTATGGCTACACCTTC. Amino acid sequence: CASGTEGTINYGYTF.

In this sample, this clonotype turned up many times. The germline gene is not matched at one end of the junction; a read error may be the cause. The chain recombines TRBV12-3 or TRBV12-4 with TRBJ2-7; 8 positions match TRBD2. This CDR3 spans 14 amino acids. The CDR3 sequence is CASSVAGRTWDQYF. CDR3 DNA sequence: TGTGCCAGCAGTGTAGCGGGAAGAACGTGGGATCAGTACTTC.

This chain uses TRBV18 with TRBJ2-7; perhaps TRBD1 as D (6 bases). The CDR3 contains 14 residues. Trimming shortened V by 0 bases and J by 2 bases, and 8 bases separated the two germline ends. Germline CDR1 KGHSH, CDR2 LQKENI. CDR3: CASSPPGQAYEQYF. The CDR3 bases are TGTGCCAGCTCACCACCGGGACAAGCCTACGAGCAGTACTTC.

Worth noting for this clonotype: A much larger clone is a single base away; this may be a read error. The V call is TRBV2, the J call TRBJ2-7, with D possibly being TRBD2 (6 bases). CDR3 length: 12 residues. CDR1 is SNHLY and CDR2 is FYNNEI in the germline V gene. The CDR3, as DNA: TGTGCGGGCGGGGAGTCCGTATACGAGCGGTACTTC. Protein: CAGGESVYERYF.

J is TRBJ2-3 and V is TRBV7-2, with unresolved D. The V end lost 3 bases, the J end lost 2 bases, and 12 bases lay between the germline ends. The CDR3 has 15 residues. Per germline, CDR1 SGHTA and CDR2 FQGNSA. In DNA form, the CDR3 reads TGTGCCAGCAGCTTCTTAGGGCCTAACACAGATACGCAGTATTTT. It codes for CASSFLGPNTDTQYF.

The rearrangement joins TRBV28 to TRBJ2-7; TRBD2 agrees at 9 bases. The CDR3 consists of 14 residues. CDR1 and CDR2 (germline): MDHEN, SYDVKM. V was clipped by 5 bases and J by 5 bases; unmatched bases: 7. This chain's CDR3 is CASSHRLAGHEQYF. In DNA, the CDR3 is TGTGCCAGCAGTCACCGGCTAGCGGGGCACGAGCAGTACTTC.

Many counts were recorded for this clonotype. The chain has TRBV2 and TRBJ1-1; D unresolved. V was trimmed by 2 bases and J by 0 bases, leaving 10 bases between them. From germline, CDR1 is SNHLY and CDR2 FYNNEI. The CDR3 runs to 15 residues. Here the CDR3 reads CASSESSFMNTEAFF. The CDR3 DNA is TGTGCCAGCAGTGAAAGCAGTTTCATGAACACTGAAGCTTTCTTT.

This clonotype appeared many times. The chain is built from TRBV10-3 and TRBJ2-7, with D possibly being TRBD2 (5 bases). The CDR3 has 13 amino acids. With 0 bases removed from V and 2 bases from J, the gap between germline ends came to 5 bases. Germline CDR1 and CDR2: ENHRY and SYGVKD. The CDR3 reads CAISESGAYEQYF. The CDR3 bases are TGTGCCATCAGTGAGTCGGGAGCCTACGAGCAGTACTTC.

This clonotype was recorded many times. The genes are TRBV30 and TRBJ2-7; D possibly corresponds to TRBD2 (6 bases). V was cut by 0 bases and J by 1 base, with 19 bases left in between. The germline gives CDR1 GTSNPN, CDR2 SVGIG (reference sequence). The CDR3 is 17 amino acids. CDR3: CAWSVSLSRRDSYEQYF. The CDR3 region has the DNA TGTGCCTGGAGTGTAAGCTTATCACGGCGGGATTCCTACGAGCAGTACTTC.